This note documents a single TCR beta chain sequence. This specimen comes from a study of T cell responses to AZD1222 COVID-19 vaccine. Only in-frame clones appear in the TCRdb table, and some are missing; sequencing was by immunoSEQ multiplex PCR. Found here are 150,000 or so clones, 90% to 95% of them singletons; the top ten hold more than 1.2%. This TCR derives from an adult in good health. Material: peripheral blood, obtained on day 0 of AZD1222 vaccination.

The CDR3 sequence is CASSLLAPSWEQYF. In DNA form, the CDR3 reads TGTGCCAGCAGCTTGCTGGCACCTTCATGGGAGCAGTACTTC. J is TRBJ2-7 and V is TRBV7-2; D not resolved. V shed 3 bases and J shed 7 bases, with 16 bases lying between them. The CDR3 has 14 amino acids. The germline gives CDR1 SGHTA, CDR2 FQGNSA.